The 6 T cell receptor beta chains below were found in one sample sequenced in a study of blood T cells in healthy people across ages. The authors ran a second PCR of 7 to 11 cycles using a sample-barcoded 5' primer and a J-beta primer mix. TCRdb called the 5' RACE reads again in MiXCR, with one record for every CDR3 protein. The data show fewer than 950,000 distinct CDR3 sequences, roughly 40% seen once. The source material was blood. These receptors were obtained from a man between 18 and 35 years old in good health.

This chain joins TRBV10-3 and TRBJ2-4; TRBD1 might be the D (6 bases). The end of the DNA is better explained by TRBJ2-7, so the J call may be wrong. Per germline, CDR1 ENHRY and CDR2 SYGVKD. The CDR3 spans 12 residues. The CDR3: CAIQTGTYEQYF. The DNA of the CDR3 is TGTGCCATACAGACAGGCACCTACGAGCAGTACTTC.

The CDR3 DNA is TGCGCCAGCAGCCAAGAAGGGCTTTACACCGGGGAGCTGTTTTTT. Protein: CASSQEGLYTGELFF. The chain links TRBV4-3 to TRBJ2-2; D remains unclear. With 0 bases removed from V and 3 bases from J, the gap between germline ends came to 8 bases. Germline CDR1 LGHNA, CDR2 YSLEER. The CDR3 length is 15 residues.

This clonotype was recorded at least ten times. The V gene is TRBV5-4, the J gene TRBJ1-2; the match to TRBD1 covers 7 bases. V shed 4 bases and J 4 bases; nucleotides not matched to a gene: 7. Germline V gene sequence: CDR1 SGHNT, CDR2 YYREEE (reference sequence). The CDR3 has 14 residues. The CDR3 coding sequence is TGTGCCAGCAGCCTCCTAGGGGGCGGCTATGGCTACACCTTC. Protein: CASSLLGGGYGYTF.

The chain joins TRBV6-5 to TRBJ2-7; D gene uncertain. The CDR3 runs 14 residues. Germline V lookup: CDR1 MNHEY, CDR2 SVGAGI. V was clipped by 6 bases and J by 2 bases, with 14 bases between them. The CDR3 DNA is TGTGCCAGCAGCTACCGGCGGCCGGCCTACGAGCAGTACTTC. It codes for CASSYRRPAYEQYF.

This clonotype was counted only a few times. This chain uses TRBV12-3 or TRBV12-4 with TRBJ1-2; D is perhaps TRBD1 (6 bases). This CDR3 is built from 13 residues. The V and J ends lost 6 bases and 4 bases respectively, with 12 bases between them. The CDR3 DNA is TGTGCCAGCAGGCCGGGACAACGCTATGGCTACACCTTC. It translates to CASRPGQRYGYTF.

This clonotype was seen a handful of times. The chain combines TRBV7-9 with TRBJ1-2; possible D gene TRBD1, 5 bases. This CDR3 is 12 amino acids long. Germline loops: CDR1 SEHNR, CDR2 FQNEAQ (reference sequence). The germline V and J ends were trimmed by 5 bases and 7 bases, with 11 bases remaining between them. CDR3 bases: TGTGCCAGCAGCCCGCGGACATTTGGCTACACCTTC. Translated: CASSPRTFGYTF.